Included here is one T cell receptor (beta chain) sequence, with context. These data originate in a study of blood T cell repertoires in COVID-19. Study-level background: Spain, Italy and the United States supplied samples that represented acute and convalescent COVID-19. PBMCs, B-cell-depleted T cells, or T cells were the source of the cDNA or gDNA that made up the material.

Libraries were prepared by immunoSEQ multiplex PCR; TCRdb keeps only in-frame clonotypes and omits some of them. The sample holds some 270,000 clones, 75% to 90% seen once. After removal of 7 bases from V and 4 bases from J, the junction contained 11 bases not matched to a gene. The CDR3 totals 15 residues. Germline V gives CDR1 LNHDA, CDR2 SQIVND (reference sequence). The sequence came from a woman aged 35 to 49 who had recovered from COVID-19. The source material was peripheral blood. This chain uses TRBV19 with TRBJ2-3, with 7 bases fitting TRBD2. CDR3 coding DNA: TGTGCCAGTATGGGGGGGTCTGGTCGCCCAGATACGCAGTATTTT. Residues: CASMGGSGRPDTQYF. Looking up the rest from reference TRBV19 and TRBJ2-3 gives the full variable domain: DGGITQSPKYLFRKEGQNVTLSCEQNLNHDAMYWYRQDPGQGLRLIYYSQIVNDFQKGDIAEGYSVSREKKESFPLTVTSAQKNPTAFYLCASMGGSGRPDTQYFGPGTRLTVL.